This record concerns one T cell receptor beta chain sequence. Its antigen is not identified. Germline assignment: CDR1 SGHVS and CDR2 FNYEAQ. This CDR3 is built from 16 residues. Trimming removed 3 bases from V and 2 bases from J, with 16 bases in between. This sample stems from a study of early T cells in non-severe SARS-CoV-2 infection. About the study: Sequencing of unsorted whole blood was done on bulk RNA, leaving chains unpaired. Study-wide results and limits: Matching results from VDJdb favored anti-spike CD8 responses, leaving private and CD4 specificities undetected.

Individual cDNA molecules received unique molecular identifiers. Each CDR3 protein gets one entry after TCRdb re-called the 5' RACE reads with MiXCR. This sample has around 81,000 distinct CDR3 sequences; more than 13% occur once, and the top ten carry approximately 9.9%. This TCR was sampled from an adult who was a healthcare worker with PCR-confirmed SARS-CoV-2 infection or an uninfected control (not recorded which). The chain has TRBV7-6 and TRBJ1-1; possible D gene TRBD1, 5 bases. The specimen sequenced was whole blood. CDR3 DNA: TGTGCCAGCAGCTTGGGGCCGCCCGCGAGTAACACTGAAGCTTTCTTT. Encoded protein: CASSLGPPASNTEAFF.